This T cell receptor beta chain appears in the sequencing data of a study of T cells in Graves' hyperthyroidism and ophthalmopathy (dated by TCRdb to about 2019). Describing the broader study: Peripheral blood was collected at initial diagnosis, before any treatment. To identify distinguishing TCR V-J signatures, a discovery cohort of around 98 patients was used, comprising 43 with Graves' ophthalmopathy and 57 with stable Graves' hyperthyroidism. An independent validation cohort of fewer than 20 hyperthyroidism patients and about 15 patients who later progressed to ophthalmopathy tested prospective prediction of ophthalmopathy. For training and testing, the approximately 92 patients in the discovery cohort were randomly divided in a 7:3 ratio. In several Graves' hyperthyroidism patients, the study also compared T-cell repertoires from thyroid tissue with T-cell repertoires from blood. After blood sampling, hyperthyroidism patients were treated with methimazole at a starting dose of 30 mg daily, and ophthalmopathy patients were treated with high-dose intravenous methylprednisolone. TCR Vbeta CDR3 sequencing of roughly 140 peripheral blood samples (about 45 ophthalmopathy, roughly 72 hyperthyroidism and approximately 17 progressor patients) is reported in the paper. Broad study findings and their caveats: A 13 V-J signature model separated ophthalmopathy from stable hyperthyroidism, with 87.88% sensitivity and 81.08% specificity in cross-validation and 80%/75% in testing. In validation, the model predicted progression to ophthalmopathy with just under 71% sensitivity and around 72% specificity, a median of 6.5 months before onset. Most expanded thyroid clonotypes (frequency above 0.001) were also detected in blood, suggesting blood repertoires may reflect thyroid immune responses. Sample size was not statistically predetermined, and investigators were not blinded to group allocation.

Amplification of TCR beta CDR3 regions was carried out from RNA transcripts. The TCR CDR3 was subjected to a first round of RT-PCR using the HTBI primer set and the Qiagen OneStep RT-PCR kit. A second multiplex PCR round built the libraries, followed by size selection and purification. The libraries were sequenced on an Illumina HiSeq2000 using paired-end 100 bp reads. Under the source paper's analysis protocol: SOAPnuke was used to process the raw data, removing reads that contained adapters or uncalled bases, had a mean Phred below 15, or lacked an exact match to the constant primer or identifier. High-quality paired reads were merged using COPE v1.2.5, and each unique nucleotide sequence was defined as a clonotype. MiTCR v1.1 was used to align the clonotypes against IMGT TRBV, TRBD and TRBJ reference segments. The analysis included only V-J combinations with a frequency above 0.0001, which together covered more than 99% of the repertoires. A TCS score was defined as the ratio between F50 (clonal expansion) and ExV (chaos), using BLOSUM62-based TCRdist between CDR3 peptides within each V-J. Welch's t-statistics and random forest reduced roughly 540 V-J features to 13, which were used in a naive Bayes classifier (R e1071). TCRdb passed the public sequencing reads through fastp at Q25 and MiXCR, retaining productive beta sequences. Identical CDR3 proteins give one entry, which carries the most common genes and DNA. In this record, the V and J calls reflect TCRdb's handling and not the investigators' own analysis. The table for this sample lists approximately 400,000 distinct CDR3 sequences; about a sixth of them were counted only once. The ten top clones hold 25% to 35% of the sample.

This clonotype was counted at least ten times. The clone's antigen remains unknown. No much larger clone is present one base from it, and per-base qualities are unavailable. Via the germline V gene (reference sequence), CDR1 is DFQATT and CDR2 SNEGSKA. V is pared back by 0 bases and J by 3 bases, with 9 bases lying between the germline termini. From the cysteine up to the phenylalanine, the CDR3 has a length of 14 residues. Only CDR3 DNA is held: 42 bases, read in frame from base 1. The hyperthyroidism patients were between 18 and 65 years old and newly diagnosed, with a disease duration of less than 2 months. The study excluded patients with uncontrolled infections, other autoimmune diseases, pregnancy or lactation. Diagnoses relied on clinical symptoms, serum thyroxine and TRAb, thyroid ultrasound and orbital computed tomography. For progressor patients, blood was drawn at the first diagnosis of hyperthyroidism, before any ophthalmopathy symptoms had appeared. PBMCs were isolated from more than 8 ml of fresh peripheral blood by Ficoll-Paque density gradient centrifugation. Progressor patients were initially diagnosed with Graves' hyperthyroidism and developed ophthalmopathy during follow-up. Trizol reagent was used to extract total RNA, and RNA quality was then checked on an Agilent 2100 Bioanalyzer.

This TCR was recovered from a woman aged 18 to 35 with Graves' hyperthyroidism that later progressed to Graves' ophthalmopathy. The chain employs TRBV20-1 and TRBJ2-1; no D segment can be confidently identified. Sequenced input: blood. For the CDR3, the sequence is CSAREQVFYNEQFF. The nucleotides are TGCAGTGCTAGAGAGCAGGTATTCTACAATGAGCAGTTCTTC.